This T cell receptor beta chain derives from a study of CD4 T cells in relation to SARS-CoV-2 and coronaviruses. Study-level information: ViraFEST: approximately 10-day antigen culture of PBMCs, then TCR beta CDR3 sequencing.

The unexposed donors gave CD4+ T cells in about 2011-2018, prior to COVID-19. CD4+ T cells were isolated from the cells after about ten days of culture. As cell numbers allowed, unexposed-donor CD4+ T cells faced SARS-CoV-2 S/N and four cold-coronavirus spikes. On days 3 and 7, cultures got half fresh IL-2 medium. This CDR3 is built from 14 residues. The germline gives CDR1 LGHNA, CDR2 YNFKEQ. The V gene lost 5 bases and the J gene lost 0 bases, with 8 bases spanning the gap. The assay was immunoSEQ multiplex PCR, and TCRdb's table has in-frame clones only and misses some. The table records some 23,000 clones, around 78% of them present only once. In the case of this clone: No antigen is known for it.

This TCR came from a human donor in good health. The material sequenced was CD4+ T cells from PBMCs, cultured in vitro. V usage is TRBV4-2 and J usage is TRBJ1-5; D gene unclear. CDR3 coding DNA: TGTGCCAGCAGCGAACAATTTAGCAATCAGCCCCAGCATTTT. Protein product: CASSEQFSNQPQHF.